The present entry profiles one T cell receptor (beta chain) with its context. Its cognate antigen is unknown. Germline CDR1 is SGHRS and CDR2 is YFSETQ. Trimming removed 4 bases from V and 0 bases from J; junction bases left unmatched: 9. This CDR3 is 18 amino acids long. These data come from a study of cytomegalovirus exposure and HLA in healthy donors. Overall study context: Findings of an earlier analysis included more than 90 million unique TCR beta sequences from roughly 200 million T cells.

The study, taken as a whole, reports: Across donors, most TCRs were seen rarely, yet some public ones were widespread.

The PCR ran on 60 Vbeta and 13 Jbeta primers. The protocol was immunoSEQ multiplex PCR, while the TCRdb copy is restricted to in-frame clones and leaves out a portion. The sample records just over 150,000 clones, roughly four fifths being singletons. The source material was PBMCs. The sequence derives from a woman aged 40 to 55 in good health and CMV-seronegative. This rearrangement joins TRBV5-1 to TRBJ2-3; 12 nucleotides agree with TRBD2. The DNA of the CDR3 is TGCGCCAGCAGCCAAGGACTAGCGGGGAGCCATAGCACAGATACGCAGTATTTT. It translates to CASSQGLAGSHSTDTQYF.